The 30 T cell receptor beta chains given below trace back to one sample, sequenced in a study of metastatic and nonmetastatic thyroid tumors. TCRdb re-called clones from the PCR reads using MiXCR. The table shows about 25,000 clones, with about an eighth occurring only once. No treatment of any kind had been given to any patient before thyroid surgery. The sequenced material came from blood. The receptors shown here come from a female donor with papillary thyroid cancer or a benign thyroid nodule (not recorded which). Some clones in this sample may be carry-over from other donors' samples.

This clone was seen at least ten times. The rearrangement joins TRBV19 to TRBJ2-1; 10 bases agree with TRBD1. After removal of 5 bases from V and 8 bases from J, the junction contained 12 bases not matched to a gene. From germline, CDR1 is LNHDA and CDR2 SQIVND (reference sequence). This CDR3 has 16 residues. CDR3 sequence reads: CASSATGTGVLDEQFF. In DNA, the CDR3 is TGTGCCAGTAGTGCGACCGGGACAGGGGTGCTGGATGAGCAGTTCTTC.

This clone was seen ten or more times. A read error may be the cause here, since a much bigger clone is one base away. V and J are TRBV3-1 and TRBJ2-7; D remains ambiguous. This CDR3 spans 13 amino acids. Germline CDR1 and CDR2: LGHDT and YNNKEL (reference sequence). The CDR3 DNA reads as TGTGCGGTCGGGCCCCGGAACTCCTACGAGCAGTGCTTC. Encoded protein: CAVGPRNSYEQCF.

The V gene is TRBV7-2, the J gene TRBJ1-1, with D possibly being TRBD1 (5 bases). CDR1 is SGHTA and CDR2 is FQGNSA in the germline V gene. V lost 4 bases and J 2 bases, leaving 11 bases between the germline ends. CDR3 length equals 14 residues. The CDR3 region is CASSSRQLNTEAFF. DNA of the CDR3: TGTGCCAGCAGCTCCAGACAGCTAAACACTGAAGCTTTCTTT.

This chain joins TRBV6-1 and TRBJ1-5; D not certain. CDR3 length equals 18 residues. CDR1 and CDR2 from the germline V gene are MNHNS and SASEGT. Trimming removed 5 bases at V and 7 bases at J, with 27 bases between. CDR3 DNA sequence: TGTGCCAGCAGTCGAATACCTTTCCGGGCCTCAATCGAACAGCCCCAGCATTTT. Its protein is CASSRIPFRASIEQPQHF.

The chain has TRBV20-1 and TRBJ1-2; D is perhaps TRBD1 (5 bases). V was trimmed by 3 bases and J by 5 bases, leaving 16 bases between them. CDR3 size: 14 residues. Germline CDR1 is DFQATT and CDR2 is SNEGSKA (reference sequence). The CDR3, as DNA: TGCAGTGCTAGCTGGGGGGGTTGGAAGTATGGCTACACCTTC. It encodes CSASWGGWKYGYTF.

This clone was counted many times. The genes are TRBV10-2 and TRBJ2-7; 9 bases line up with TRBD2. V was pared by 5 bases and J by 6 bases, with 2 bases of the junction left unmatched. This CDR3 is built from 12 residues. Germline lookup yields CDR1 WSHSY and CDR2 SAAADI. This chain's CDR3 is CASSRGLAEQYF. The CDR3 DNA reads as TGCGCCAGCAGTAGGGGACTAGCCGAGCAGTACTTC.

The sample holds a few counts of this clone. This could be a read error, since a much larger clone is one nucleotide away. Likely a read error: the CDR3 ends without its conserved phenylalanine or tryptophan. J is TRBJ1-1 and V is TRBV5-5; D gene ambiguous. The V gene lost 1 base and the J gene lost 5 bases, with 9 bases spanning the gap. CDR1 and CDR2 from the germline V gene are SGHKS and YYEKEE (reference sequence). The CDR3 extends over 13 amino acids. Here the CDR3 DNA reads TGTGCCAGCAGCTTGACGGGAGGGACTGAAGCTTTCCTT. Protein product: CASSLTGGTEAFL.

This clone was detected a few times. A single base separates this from a much larger clone, so it may be a read error. The chain carries TRBV5-8 and TRBJ1-2; D is perhaps TRBD1 (5 bases). V lost 0 bases, J lost 1 base, and 13 bases lay in between. The germline CDR1 and CDR2 sequences are SGHTS and YDEGEE. The length of the CDR3 is 16 residues. For the CDR3, the DNA is TGTGCCAGCAGCTTGGACGGGGACGGCGGTAACTATGGCTACACCTTC. Translation: CASSLDGDGGNYGYTF.

There are many counts of this clone. The chain employs TRBV19 and TRBJ2-6, with D tentatively TRBD1 (6 bases). V was cut by 5 bases and J by 2 bases, with 10 bases left in between. Germline-derived CDR1 and CDR2 are LNHDA and SQIVND (reference sequence). The CDR3 is made up of 15 amino acids. The CDR3 is CASSLGGTGANVLTF. CDR3 DNA: TGTGCCAGTAGTCTTGGGGGCACTGGGGCCAACGTCCTGACTTTC.

This clone was picked up many times. The sample contains more than one DNA sequence encoding this CDR3. The chain uses TRBV18 and TRBJ2-7; D possibly corresponds to TRBD1 (6 bases). Germline assignment: CDR1 KGHSH and CDR2 LQKENI. CDR3 length: 14 amino acids. V lost 1 base and J lost 4, with 11 bases in between. The CDR3 DNA follows: TGTGCCAGCTCACCACGGGACACACAATACGAGCAGTACTTC. This codes for CASSPRDTQYEQYF. Full variable domain (outside the CDR3, taken from reference TRBV18 and TRBJ2-7): NAGVMQNPRHLVRRRGQEARLRCSPMKGHSHVYWYRQLPEEGLKFMVYLQKENIIDESGMPKERFSAEFPKEGPSILRIQQVVRGDSAAYFCASSPRDTQYEQYFGPGTRLTVT.

This clone was counted ten times or more. A much larger clone sits a single nucleotide away, making a read error possible. Since the CDR3 does not end with the conserved phenylalanine or tryptophan, this likely comes from a read error. This chain connects TRBV18 to TRBJ1-1; D is ambiguous. The germline V and J ends were trimmed by 3 bases and 0 bases, with 8 bases remaining between them. Germline loops: CDR1 KGHSH, CDR2 LQKENI. The CDR3 covers 14 residues. The CDR3 loop is CASSPIFMNTEAFL. The CDR3 nucleotides read TGTGCCAGCTCACCCATCTTTATGAACACTGAAGCTTTCCTT.

DNA for the CDR3: TGTGCCAGCAGTTTATCGATCATTCGGGAGCAGTATTTT. Encoded protein: CASSLSIIREQYF. The gene calls are TRBV27 and TRBJ2-3; a possible D gene is TRBD2 (5 bases). The CDR3 runs to 13 residues. V was shortened by 0 bases and J by 11 bases, with 12 bases between the two germline ends. Germline-derived CDR1 and CDR2 are MNHEY and SMNVEV (reference sequence).

This clone was observed many times. The chain has TRBV3-1 and TRBJ2-7, with TRBD2 identical over 9 bases. The trim removed 3 bases at V and 3 bases at J, leaving 15 bases unmatched. The length of the CDR3 is 18 residues. Germline lookup yields CDR1 LGHDT and CDR2 YNNKEL (reference sequence). The CDR3 sequence: CASSHRRSAGGPGYEQYF. As DNA, the CDR3 is TGTGCCAGCAGCCATCGCCGATCTGCGGGAGGGCCTGGCTACGAGCAGTACTTC.

At least ten counts were recorded for this clone. For the CDR3, the DNA is TGTGCCAGCAGCTGGCGGCAGGGTAACTATGGCTACACCTTC. The encoded protein is CASSWRQGNYGYTF. The chain carries TRBV5-8 and TRBJ1-2; D possibly corresponds to TRBD1 (5 bases). Trimming shortened V by 3 bases and J by 1 base, and 10 bases separated the two germline ends. This CDR3 is built from 14 residues. Germline V lookup: CDR1 SGHTS, CDR2 YDEGEE. Drawing the rest from reference TRBV5-8 and TRBJ1-2, the complete variable domain is EAGVTQSPTHLIKTRGQQATLRCSPISGHTSVYWYQQALGLGLQFLLWYDEGEERNRGNFPPRFSGRQFPNYSSELNVNALELEDSALYLCASSWRQGNYGYTFGSGTRLTVV.

The sample holds many counts of this clone. The chain has TRBV25-1 and TRBJ2-1, with D unclear. This CDR3 is built from 14 residues. Germline V gene lookup returns CDR1 MGHDK and CDR2 SYGVNS. V lost 4 bases, J lost 5 bases, and 12 bases lay in between. In DNA, the CDR3 is TGTGCCAGCAGTGCCTCCCGGGCCGACAATGAGCAGTTCTTC. Its translation: CASSASRADNEQFF.

This clone showed up many times. The rearrangement links TRBV6-2 or TRBV6-3 to TRBJ1-4; D gene uncertain. The CDR3 extends over 15 amino acids. V dropped 6 bases and J dropped 8 bases, with 19 bases sitting between them. CDR1 MNHEY and CDR2 SVGEGT come from the germline V gene. This CDR3 reads CASRNGPLGFEKLFF. CDR3 sequence (DNA): TGTGCCAGCAGAAACGGGCCCTTGGGTTTCGAAAAACTGTTTTTT.

This clone is classed as medium-sized (0.01 to 0.1%). The chain has TRBV11-2 and TRBJ2-7; D gene unclear. The ends were cut back, 5 bases at V and 0 bases at J, with 17 bases in the middle. The CDR3 has 16 residues. Germline V CDR1 and CDR2: SGHAT, FQNNGV. The CDR3: CASSPRVGPFSYEQYF. The CDR3 nucleotides are TGTGCCAGCAGCCCCCGGGTAGGGCCCTTCTCCTACGAGCAGTACTTC.

Many counts were recorded for this clone. The rearrangement links TRBV20-1 to TRBJ2-3; 7 bases match TRBD2. Germline-derived CDR1 and CDR2 are DFQATT and SNEGSKA (reference sequence). With 5 bases clipped from V and 0 bases from J, the junction kept 11 bases outside the gene matches. The CDR3 has 16 amino acids. CDR3 in DNA: TGCAGTGCTTACTCCGTAGCGGGTTATAGCACAGATACGCAGTATTTT. It yields the protein CSAYSVAGYSTDTQYF.

This clone was observed many times. The V and J genes are TRBV12-3 or TRBV12-4 and TRBJ1-1; no reliable D call. The CDR3 has 13 amino acids. V shed 3 bases and J shed 4 bases, with 9 bases lying between them. The CDR3 nucleotides are TGTGCCAGCAGTTTTAGGGCGGCCACTGAAGCTTTCTTT. Translated: CASSFRAATEAFF.

The sample holds many counts of this clone. The chain couples TRBV7-9 to TRBJ2-4, with no clear D. The CDR3 is made up of 12 amino acids. The V end lost 5 bases, the J end lost 5 bases, and 7 bases lay between the germline ends. Germline lookup yields CDR1 SEHNR and CDR2 FQNEAQ (reference sequence). CDR3: CASSRLENIQYF. Written as DNA, the CDR3 is TGTGCCAGCAGCCGTTTAGAAAACATTCAGTACTTC.

This clone appeared many times. The rearrangement uses TRBV19 and TRBJ2-7, with a possible D match to TRBD1 (6 bases). The germline V gene has CDR1 LNHDA and CDR2 SQIVND (reference sequence). V was pared by 5 bases and J by 1 base, with 9 bases between. The CDR3 runs 13 residues. This CDR3 is CASSWTESYEQYF. In nucleotides, the CDR3 is TGTGCCAGTAGTTGGACAGAGTCCTACGAGCAGTACTTC. Supplemented by reference TRBV19 and TRBJ2-7, the full variable domain reads DGGITQSPKYLFRKEGQNVTLSCEQNLNHDAMYWYRQDPGQGLRLIYYSQIVNDFQKGDIAEGYSVSREKKESFPLTVTSAQKNPTAFYLCASSWTESYEQYFGPGTRLTVT.

This clone occurred many times. In this CDR3 the conserved last residue, phenylalanine or tryptophan, is missing, so a read error is likely. The chain employs TRBV4-2 and TRBJ2-1; D is unresolved. V was clipped by 4 bases and J by 4 bases, with 17 bases between them. Germline assignment: CDR1 LGHNA and CDR2 YNFKEQ. CDR3 size: 16 residues. The chain's CDR3 is CASSLSTIGPYNEQFS. The CDR3 coding sequence is TGTGCCAGCAGCCTATCAACAATAGGACCATACAATGAGCAGTTCTCC.

This clone was recorded many times. The J gene is TRBJ2-4, the V gene TRBV20-1; a possible D gene is TRBD2 (5 bases). V lost 1 base, J lost 4 bases, and 14 bases lay in between. The germline V gene has CDR1 DFQATT and CDR2 SNEGSKA (reference sequence). This CDR3 spans 15 amino acids. The CDR3: CSARGPGREKNIQYF. The CDR3 bases are TGCAGTGCTAGAGGCCCCGGACGGGAAAAAAACATTCAGTACTTC.

This clone was detected only a few times. The junction departs from germline at one end; a sequencing error may be responsible. The chain recombines TRBV12-3 or TRBV12-4 with TRBJ2-5; tentatively, D is TRBD1 or TRBD2 (5 bases each). This CDR3 has 12 residues. CDR3 protein: CASSRGEETKYF. The CDR3 DNA reads TGTGCCAGCAGTCGAGGGGAAGAGACCAAGTACTTC.

This clone was recorded many times. The V gene is TRBV14, the J gene TRBJ2-7, with 8 bases fitting TRBD2. The CDR3 spans 16 residues. Germline V gene sequence: CDR1 SGHDN, CDR2 FVKESK. V dropped 3 bases and J dropped 3; count of bases not matched to a gene: 10. This CDR3 is CASSHGKIAGLYEQYF. CDR3 DNA sequence: TGTGCCAGCAGCCACGGAAAGATAGCGGGACTCTACGAGCAGTACTTC.

This clone was recorded only once. Compared with germline, one end of the junction differs, possibly owing to a read error. CDR3: CAGSGVQVEETQYF. The CDR3 coding sequence is TGTGCCGGCAGTGGCGTACAGGTAGAAGAGACCCAGTACTTC. The gene calls are TRBV6-2 or TRBV6-3 and TRBJ2-5, with D maybe TRBD1 (5 bases). CDR1 is MNHEY and CDR2 is SVGEGT in the germline V gene. The CDR3 is 14 amino acids.

This clone was seen many times. The CDR3 DNA reads TGTGCCAGCAGCCCTCGTTCCCCAGTCGGCACCGGGGAGCTGTTTTTT. Its translation is CASSPRSPVGTGELFF. This chain links TRBV3-1 with TRBJ2-2; the D is unclear. The CDR3 consists of 16 residues. CDR1 and CDR2 (germline): LGHDT, YNNKEL (reference sequence). Deletions cut 4 bases from V and 4 bases from J, with 16 bases between.

This clone came up many times. The chain carries TRBV12-3 or TRBV12-4 and TRBJ2-5, with 8 bases identical to TRBD1. J lost 0 bases, V lost 7 bases, and 13 bases had no gene match. The CDR3 is 17 amino acids. CDR3 protein: CASTRTGQKKYQETQYF. The CDR3 DNA reads TGTGCCAGCACGAGGACAGGGCAGAAAAAGTACCAAGAGACCCAGTACTTC.

This clone appeared many times. The J gene is TRBJ2-2, the V gene TRBV18, with TRBD2 matching over 8 bases. V shed 3 bases and J 2 bases; nucleotides not matched to a gene: 8. Looked up from germline, CDR1 is KGHSH and CDR2 is LQKENI. The CDR3 has 17 residues. CDR3 coding DNA: TGTGCCAGCTCACCCGCTGCGAGCGGGAGTAACACCGGGGAGCTGTTTTTT. It specifies CASSPAASGSNTGELFF.

This clone was counted many times. Written as DNA, the CDR3 is TGTGCCAGCAGTTACAGTAGCGGGAGTTTCAAGACCCAGTACTTC. Protein product: CASSYSSGSFKTQYF. The chain carries TRBV6-6 and TRBJ2-5, with 9 nucleotides matching TRBD2. The germline V gene has CDR1 MNHNY and CDR2 SVGAGI (reference sequence). With 2 bases clipped from V and 6 bases from J, the junction kept 7 bases outside the gene matches. This CDR3 is 15 amino acids long.